The next 3 T cell receptor beta chains were all read from a single sample in a study of shared clonotypes between healthy human individuals. TCRdb's copy holds only in-frame clones and misses some; the assay was immunoSEQ multiplex PCR. The top ten clones hold 11% of a sample with approximately 240,000 clones, just over 65% of them seen once. The sequencing sample was made of memory CD4+ T cells sorted from blood. Described subset: CD45RA-negative fraction. These receptors were collected from a man aged 25 to 40 in good health.

The J gene is TRBJ2-1, the V gene TRBV28; D not certain. Trimming removed 6 bases at V and 5 bases at J, with 14 bases between. Germline V gene data show CDR1 as MDHEN and CDR2 as SYDVKM. This CDR3 has 14 residues. The CDR3 DNA is TGTGCCAGCAGGCACTTGGTTTTAGACAATGAGCAGTTCTTC. This sequence encodes CASRHLVLDNEQFF.

The sample holds one count of this clone. This chain joins TRBV4-1 and TRBJ2-1; D might be TRBD1 (6 bases). V lost 6 bases and J lost 9, with 15 bases in between. The CDR3 spans 13 residues. Looked up from germline, CDR1 is MGHRA and CDR2 is YSYEKL. The CDR3 DNA reads TGCGCCAGCAGGTCCACAGGGCAGGGTGAGCAGTTCTTC. Protein product: CASRSTGQGEQFF.

The DNA of the CDR3 is TGTGCCAGACCCGACTCCTACACCGGGGAGCTGTTTTTT. Protein sequence: CARPDSYTGELFF. The J gene is TRBJ2-2, the V gene TRBV7-9; no clear D. Germline CDR1 is SEHNR and CDR2 is FQNEAQ (reference sequence). Trimming shortened V by 9 bases and J by 3 bases, and 11 bases separated the two germline ends. CDR3 size: 13 residues.